This T cell receptor beta chain was found in a study of tumor-infiltrating lymphocytes in primary liver carcinoma. This clonotype was found once. Antigen unknown. The authors made TCR beta cDNA from 500 ng total RNA with a constant-region primer. TCR beta libraries came from three nested multiplex PCR rounds using slightly modified ARM-PCR. Each CDR3 protein is one row after TCRdb ran MiXCR on the multiplex PCR reads. The sample lists 330,000 or so distinct CDR3 sequences; approximately 65% were seen once. Study results and limitations: Unsorted bulk sampling ruled out any CD4+ versus CD8+ repertoire comparison.

Unsorted whole blood yielded blood RNA, and germline DNA was extracted as well. Material: peripheral blood. The origin of this receptor is a man aged 40-50 years with primary liver carcinoma and hepatitis B virus infection.

The CDR3 protein is CATSDIAAYEQYF. The CDR3 DNA sequence: TGTGCCACCAGTGATATAGCTGCCTACGAGCAGTACTTC. This chain joins TRBV24-1 and TRBJ2-7; D is unclear. The CDR3 runs 13 residues. Germline V gene data show CDR1 as KGHDR and CDR2 as SFDVKD. V was pared by 3 bases and J by 2 bases, with 7 bases between.